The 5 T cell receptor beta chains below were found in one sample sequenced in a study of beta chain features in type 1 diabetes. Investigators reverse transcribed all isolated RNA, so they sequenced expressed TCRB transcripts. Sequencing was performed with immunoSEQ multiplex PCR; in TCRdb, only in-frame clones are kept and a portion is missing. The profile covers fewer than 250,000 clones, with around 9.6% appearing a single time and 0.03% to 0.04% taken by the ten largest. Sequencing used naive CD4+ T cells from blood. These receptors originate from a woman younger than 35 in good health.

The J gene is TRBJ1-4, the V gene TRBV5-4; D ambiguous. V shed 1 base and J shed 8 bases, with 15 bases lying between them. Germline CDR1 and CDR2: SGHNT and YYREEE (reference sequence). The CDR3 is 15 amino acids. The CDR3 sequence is CASSLKQPRREKLFF. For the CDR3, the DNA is TGTGCCAGCAGCTTGAAGCAACCCCGGAGGGAAAAACTGTTTTTT.

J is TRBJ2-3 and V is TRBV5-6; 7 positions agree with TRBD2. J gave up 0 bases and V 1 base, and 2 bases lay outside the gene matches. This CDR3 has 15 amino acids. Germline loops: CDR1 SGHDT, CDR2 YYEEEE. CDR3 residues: CASSLPSGSTDTQYF. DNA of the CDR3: TGTGCCAGCAGCTTGCCTAGCGGTAGCACAGATACGCAGTATTTT.

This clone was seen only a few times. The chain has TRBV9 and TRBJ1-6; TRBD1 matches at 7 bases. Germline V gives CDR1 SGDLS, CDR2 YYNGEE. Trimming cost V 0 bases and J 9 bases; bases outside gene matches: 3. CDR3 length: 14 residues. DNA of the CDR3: TGTGCCAGCAGCGTAGGGGACAGAAGTTCACCCCTCCACTTT. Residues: CASSVGDRSSPLHF.

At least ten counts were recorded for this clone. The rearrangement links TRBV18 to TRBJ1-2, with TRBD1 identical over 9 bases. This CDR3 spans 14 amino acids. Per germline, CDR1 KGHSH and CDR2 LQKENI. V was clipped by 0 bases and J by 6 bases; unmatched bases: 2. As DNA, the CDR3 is TGTGCCAGCTCACCACCGGGACAGGGTCATGGCTACACCTTC. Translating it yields CASSPPGQGHGYTF.

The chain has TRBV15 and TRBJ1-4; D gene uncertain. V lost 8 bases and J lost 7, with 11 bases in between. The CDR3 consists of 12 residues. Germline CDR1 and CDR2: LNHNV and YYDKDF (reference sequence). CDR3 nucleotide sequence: TGTGCCACCCTCCGGGTGGGTGAAAAACTGTTTTTT. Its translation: CATLRVGEKLFF.